This TCR beta chain was obtained from a study of blood T cell repertoires in COVID-19. Study context: Sites in the United States, Italy and Spain provided acute and convalescent COVID-19 samples.

The CDR3 contains 15 residues. V gave up 6 bases and J gave up 0 bases, with 11 bases separating them. Per the germline V gene, CDR1 is MNHNY and CDR2 is SVGAGI (reference sequence). The method was immunoSEQ multiplex PCR; TCRdb's version includes in-frame clones alone and lacks a portion of them. The sample has roughly 69,000 clones; 65% to 80% are singletons. The sample was peripheral blood. The receptor comes from a human donor in a cohort sampled during active COVID-19. The chain has TRBV6-6 and TRBJ1-4; D unresolved. In DNA form, the CDR3 reads TGTGCCAGCAGCCCCGTCGGGGCAACTAATGAAAAACTGTTTTTT. Its protein is CASSPVGATNEKLFF.